This T cell receptor (beta chain) was observed in a study of blood T cell repertoires in COVID-19. Across the study: Specimens from acute and convalescent COVID-19 originated in the United States, Italy and Spain. PBMCs, B-cell-depleted T cells, or T cells were the source of the cDNA or gDNA that made up the material.

The CDR3 runs 18 residues. V trimming: 0 bases; J trimming: 4 bases; junction bases outside the gene matches: 12. In germline, CDR1 is LGHNT, CDR2 FRNRAP. Source study methods: The assay estimated nucleated cells by amplifying reference gene primers. Assay used: immunoSEQ multiplex PCR; TCRdb lists only in-frame clones, some missing. Clonal size and the V and J genes are those of that table, whereas D and trimming came from the DNA. The sample holds some 200,000 clones, 60% to 80% seen once. The material sequenced was peripheral blood. The source is a woman in her sixties or seventies with acute or convalescent COVID-19. The chain is built from TRBV12-5 and TRBJ2-1; 7 bases map to TRBD2. The CDR3 sequence is CASGLVWEGLLAYNEQFF. The CDR3 DNA follows: TGTGCTAGTGGTTTGGTATGGGAGGGCCTCCTTGCTTACAATGAGCAGTTCTTC. Together with reference TRBV12-5 and TRBJ2-1, the CDR3 gives the full variable domain: DARVTQTPRHKVTEMGQEVTMRCQPILGHNTVFWYRQTMMQGLELLAYFRNRAPLDDSGMPKDRFSAEMPDATLATLKIQPSEPRDSAVYFCASGLVWEGLLAYNEQFFGPGTRLTVL.